These T cell receptor beta chains were read from a single sample in a study of identical twins. Each CDR3 protein gets one entry after TCRdb re-called the 5' RACE reads with MiXCR. The sample includes 550,000 to 700,000 distinct CDR3 sequences, around a tenth of them seen just once. The sample also formed part of further work on yellow fever vaccine responses in identical twins.

Sequencing was carried out using PBMCs. Receptor source: a woman aged 18-29 years in good health. Both conserved end residues are part of each CDR3. The order of the fields is CDR3 DNA, CDR3 protein, clone size, D gene, V gene, J gene. The D gene is left open where the match is weak. Size tells how often a clone was seen (once, few, many) or the class of an expanded clone, and some rows leave it out.

TGTGCCAGCAGCTCTCCTAGCGGGAGGATGTTCTACAATGAGCAGTTCTTC	CASSSPSGRMFYNEQFF	.	TRBD2	TRBV7-8	TRBJ2-1
TGTGCCAGCAGCGTATCAAGACAGGGGGCAGATACGCAGTATTTT	CASSVSRQGADTQYF	few	TRBD1	TRBV9	TRBJ2-3
TGTGCCAGCAGCTCAAGAGGGCTCGGGGAGCTGTTTTTT	CASSSRGLGELFF	few	.	TRBV9	TRBJ2-2
TGCAGTGCTAGAAACTTGCAGGGCACCTACGAGCAGTACTTC	CSARNLQGTYEQYF	many	.	TRBV20-1	TRBJ2-7
TGCGCCAGCAGCTTGGCCGGGAGTCAAGGAAACACCATATATTTT	CASSLAGSQGNTIYF	many	.	TRBV5-1	TRBJ1-3
TGTGCCAGCAGCCCGGCTGACACCGGAGCCAAAAACATTCAGTACTTC	CASSPADTGAKNIQYF	few	.	TRBV28	TRBJ2-4
TGTGCCAGCAGCTTCATCGGAGGTACTGAAGCTTTCTTT	CASSFIGGTEAFF	.	.	TRBV11-3	TRBJ1-1
TGTGCCAGCAGGCCCTTCACCGGGACCCACATGAACACTGAAGCTTTCTTT	CASRPFTGTHMNTEAFF	many	.	TRBV6-1	TRBJ1-1
TGTGCCAGCTCACCGAAAGCAACCCTAGGCGGGAGCCAAGAGACCCAGTACTTC	CASSPKATLGGSQETQYF	.	TRBD2	TRBV18	TRBJ2-5
TGTGCCAGCAGCGAGTACCCGGACGGCCAAGAGACCCAGTACTTC	CASSEYPDGQETQYF	many	.	TRBV9	TRBJ2-5
TGCGCCAGCAAAGTCCGAGAGGATACGCAGTATTTT	CASKVREDTQYF	many	.	TRBV5-1	TRBJ2-3
TGCGCCAGCAGCTGGGGACAGGGGGATCTGGACGAGCAGTACTTC	CASSWGQGDLDEQYF	many	TRBD1	TRBV5-1	TRBJ2-7
TGTGCCAGCAGCTTCCGTCCATCGGGGCTTTCTGGGGGGGAGGTGTTTTTT	CASSFRPSGLSGGEVFF	.	TRBD2	TRBV7-3	TRBJ2-2
TGTGCCAGTAGTATATTTGGGACAGGGGCCAATGAGCAGTTCTTC	CASSIFGTGANEQFF	.	TRBD1	TRBV19	TRBJ2-1
TGTGCCACCAGCCAGATTGGGACTAGCGTGACCGGGGAGCTGTTTTTT	CATSQIGTSVTGELFF	.	TRBD2	TRBV15	TRBJ2-2
TGTGCCAGCAGCGCTGTGGGCACAGATACGCAGTATTTT	CASSAVGTDTQYF	few	.	TRBV7-2	TRBJ2-3
TGTGCCAGCAGTGAAACTGCTGTTACCTACGAGCAGTACTTC	CASSETAVTYEQYF	.	.	TRBV2	TRBJ2-7
TGTGCCAGCAGATCAACCGGGACAGAAGGCTACACCTTC	CASRSTGTEGYTF	few	TRBD1	TRBV2	TRBJ1-2
TGTGCCAGCAACTCTGCAGACCTAAAGAGCTCCTACGAGCAGTACTTC	CASNSADLKSSYEQYF	few	.	TRBV6-2/TRBV6-3	TRBJ2-7
TGTGCCAGTCAGAGAAGTAGCACAGATACGCAGTATTTT	CASQRSSTDTQYF	few	.	TRBV6-1	TRBJ2-3
TGTGCCAGCAGGGTGGGTCCTAATTCACCCCTCCACTTT	CASRVGPNSPLHF	many	.	TRBV12-3/TRBV12-4	TRBJ1-6
TGTGCCAGCAGCTCCCCGGCCCCCGGTCGGGAGACCCAGTACTTC	CASSSPAPGRETQYF	few	.	TRBV7-2	TRBJ2-5
TGTGCCAGCAGCGTAGGACAGGGCGTAACCCCTAGCACAGATACGCAGTATTTT	CASSVGQGVTPSTDTQYF	many	TRBD1	TRBV9	TRBJ2-3
TGTGCCAGCAGTTACGGGCAGGGGTTAAATGAGCAGTTCTTC	CASSYGQGLNEQFF	many	.	TRBV6-2/TRBV6-3	TRBJ2-1
TGTGCCAGCGCGGGACTAGCGGGTATCGAGCAGTACTTC	CASAGLAGIEQYF	.	TRBD2	TRBV27	TRBJ2-7
TGCAGCGAACGACAGGGAGGCGAGACCCAGTACTTC	CSERQGGETQYF	many	.	TRBV29-1	TRBJ2-5
TGTGCCAGCAGTGAAGGGTGGACAGGGGATACCTACGAGCAGTACTTC	CASSEGWTGDTYEQYF	few	TRBD1	TRBV2	TRBJ2-7
TGCAGCTCCACGTGGGGGAACACTGAAGCTTTCTTT	CSSTWGNTEAFF	few	.	TRBV29-1	TRBJ1-1
TGTGCCACCAGCACGGGAGCCCACAACAATGAGCAGTTCTTC	CATSTGAHNNEQFF	many	.	TRBV15	TRBJ2-1
TGTGCCAGCAGCCTACGGCGGAGCGCCTACAATGAGCAGTTCTTC	CASSLRRSAYNEQFF	few	.	TRBV7-2	TRBJ2-1
TGTGCCAGCACTTCAGGCCTCTGGGATGGCTACACCTTC	CASTSGLWDGYTF	.	.	TRBV6-2/TRBV6-3	TRBJ1-2
TGTGCCATCAGTGTGGGGACAGGGGACTCACCCCTCCACTTT	CAISVGTGDSPLHF	few	TRBD1	TRBV10-3	TRBJ1-6
TGCGCCAGCAGCCCCCGACGAGCCACAGATACGCAGTATTTT	CASSPRRATDTQYF	few	.	TRBV4-3	TRBJ2-3